Only a few counts were recorded for the clone carrying this T cell receptor beta chain. No antigen is known for it. The data belong to a study of T cell responses to AZD1222 COVID-19 vaccine. Study at large: Analyses pooled second doses at about 4 or about 12 weeks.

Study-wide results and caveats: Along spike, vaccine-associated CD4 TCRs were found throughout, with dominance at 160-218 and 743-854. White British ancestry dominated among donors, who included more females, and clonal diversity was possibly underestimated. No day 14 peak samples; only post-peak repertoires were characterized.

The germline CDR1 and CDR2 sequences are SEHNR and FQNEAQ (reference sequence). V lost 4 bases, J lost 2 bases, and 12 bases stayed unmatched. The CDR3 length is 18 residues. Libraries were prepared by immunoSEQ multiplex PCR; TCRdb keeps only in-frame clonotypes and omits some of them. The table has about 140,000 clones, around 88% seen once; the top ten hold 3% to 4.5%. The receptor was isolated from an adult in good health. This chain uses TRBV7-9 with TRBJ2-2; 8 nucleotides match TRBD2. Source: peripheral blood, taken on day 0 of AZD1222 vaccination. The CDR3 is CASSSQEGLAGNTGELFF. CDR3 sequence (DNA): TGTGCCAGCAGCTCTCAGGAGGGGCTAGCGGGCAACACCGGGGAGCTGTTTTTT.